The clone carrying this TCR beta chain was recorded only once. Its cognate antigen is unknown. V lost 2 bases to trimming and J lost 4 bases; unmatched junction nucleotides: 7. The CDR3 is 15 residues long. Germline V gene data show CDR1 as GTSNPN and CDR2 as SVGIG (reference sequence). Profiled with immunoSEQ multiplex PCR; TCRdb holds only in-frame clones, not every one. The table records 140,000 or so clones, approximately 89% of them present only once. These data belong to a study of T cell responses to AZD1222 COVID-19 vaccine. The study's findings and limits: Baseline serostatus was positive in only a handful of AZD1222 recipients. Unmutated variant regions are reportedly targeted by nearly half of spike-specific TCRs. Most donors were white British and more were female, and clonal diversity was possibly underestimated. The repertoires were collected only after the peak T cell response.

The sample consisted of peripheral blood, taken 28 days after the second AZD1222 dose. The V call is TRBV30, the J call TRBJ2-3; TRBD1 aligns across 9 bases. This TCR derives from an adult who received the AZD1222 COVID-19 vaccine. The CDR3 protein is CAWSTGTGMADTQYF. The CDR3 nucleotides are TGTGCCTGGAGTACCGGGACAGGGATGGCAGATACGCAGTATTTT. Full variable domain (rest looked up from reference TRBV30 and TRBJ2-3): SQTIHQWPATLVQPVGSPLSLECTVEGTSNPNLYWYRQAAGRGLQLLFYSVGIGQISSEVPQNLSASRPQDRQFILSSKKLLLSDSGFYLCAWSTGTGMADTQYFGPGTRLTVL.